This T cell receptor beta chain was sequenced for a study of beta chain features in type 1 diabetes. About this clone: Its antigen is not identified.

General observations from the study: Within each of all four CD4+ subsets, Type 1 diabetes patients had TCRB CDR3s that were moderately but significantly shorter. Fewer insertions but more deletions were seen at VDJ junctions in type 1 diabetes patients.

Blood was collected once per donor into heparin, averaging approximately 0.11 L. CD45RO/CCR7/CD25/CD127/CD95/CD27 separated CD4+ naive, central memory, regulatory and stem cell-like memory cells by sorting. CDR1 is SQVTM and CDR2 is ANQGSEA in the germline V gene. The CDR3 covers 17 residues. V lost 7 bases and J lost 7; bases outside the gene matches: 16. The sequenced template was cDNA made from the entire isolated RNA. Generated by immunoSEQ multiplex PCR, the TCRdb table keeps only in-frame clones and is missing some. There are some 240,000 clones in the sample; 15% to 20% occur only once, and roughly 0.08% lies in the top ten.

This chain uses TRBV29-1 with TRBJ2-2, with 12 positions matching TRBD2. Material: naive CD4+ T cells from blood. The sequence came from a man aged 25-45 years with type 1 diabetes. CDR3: CSAPGQSLAGGVGELFF. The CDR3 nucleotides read TGCAGCGCCCCTGGACAGTCCCTAGCGGGAGGGGTCGGGGAGCTGTTTTTT.